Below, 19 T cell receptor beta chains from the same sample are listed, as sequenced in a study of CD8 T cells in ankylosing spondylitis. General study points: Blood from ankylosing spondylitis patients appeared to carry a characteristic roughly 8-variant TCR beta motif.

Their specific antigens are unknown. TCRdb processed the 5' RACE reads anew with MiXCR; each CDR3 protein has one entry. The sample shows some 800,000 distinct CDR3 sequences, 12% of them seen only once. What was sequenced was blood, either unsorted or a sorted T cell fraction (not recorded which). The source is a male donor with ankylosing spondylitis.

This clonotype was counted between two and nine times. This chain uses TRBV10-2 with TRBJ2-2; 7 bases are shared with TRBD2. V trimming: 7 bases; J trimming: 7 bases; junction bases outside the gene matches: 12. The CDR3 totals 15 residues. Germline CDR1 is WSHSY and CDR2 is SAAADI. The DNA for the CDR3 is TGCGCCAGCACCTCGGGGGGAGGGCTCGGCGGGGAGCTGTTTTTT. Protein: CASTSGGGLGGELFF.

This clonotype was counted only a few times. CDR3 amino acids: CASRHGTGGLGSDTQYF. CDR3 DNA: TGCGCCAGCAGACATGGGACAGGGGGCCTTGGGTCAGATACGCAGTATTTT. This rearrangement joins TRBV5-1 to TRBJ2-3, with 12 nucleotides matching TRBD1. CDR1 is SGHRS and CDR2 is YFSETQ in the germline V gene. V dropped 5 bases and J dropped 4; count of bases not matched to a gene: 11. CDR3 size: 17 residues. Full variable domain (missing parts from reference TRBV5-1 and TRBJ2-3): KAGVTQTPRYLIKTRGQQVTLSCSPISGHRSVSWYQQTPGQGLQFLFEYFSETQRNKGNFPGRFSGRQFSNSRSEMNVSTLELGDSALYLCASRHGTGGLGSDTQYFGPGTRLTVL.

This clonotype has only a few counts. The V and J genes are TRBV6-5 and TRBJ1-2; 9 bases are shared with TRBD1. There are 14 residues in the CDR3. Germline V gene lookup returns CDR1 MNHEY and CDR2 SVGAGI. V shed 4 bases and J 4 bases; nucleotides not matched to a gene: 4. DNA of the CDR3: TGTGCCAGCAGTTGGACAGGGGAAGGCTATGGCTACACCTTC. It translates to CASSWTGEGYGYTF.

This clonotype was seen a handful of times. The CDR3 nucleotides are TGTGCCAGCAGCCCTCCGGGCCCTTCCTACAATGAGCAGTTCTTC. This sequence encodes CASSPPGPSYNEQFF. The rearrangement joins TRBV3-1 to TRBJ2-1; D ambiguous. V was trimmed by 4 bases and J by 1 base, leaving 11 bases between them. This CDR3 contains 15 residues. Germline-derived CDR1 and CDR2 are LGHDT and YNNKEL (reference sequence).

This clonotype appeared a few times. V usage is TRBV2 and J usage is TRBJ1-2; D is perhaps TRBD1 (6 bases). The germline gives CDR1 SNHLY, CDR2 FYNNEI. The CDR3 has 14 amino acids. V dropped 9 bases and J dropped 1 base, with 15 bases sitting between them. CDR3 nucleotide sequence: TGTGCCAGTACGGACAGTCGTCTTAACTATGGCTACACCTTC. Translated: CASTDSRLNYGYTF.

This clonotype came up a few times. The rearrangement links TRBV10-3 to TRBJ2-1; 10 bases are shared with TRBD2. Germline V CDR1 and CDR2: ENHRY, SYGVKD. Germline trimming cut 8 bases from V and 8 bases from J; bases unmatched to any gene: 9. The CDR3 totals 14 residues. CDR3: CAIGVGTSEDEQFF. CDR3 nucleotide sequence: TGTGCCATCGGTGTGGGGACTAGCGAAGATGAGCAGTTCTTC.

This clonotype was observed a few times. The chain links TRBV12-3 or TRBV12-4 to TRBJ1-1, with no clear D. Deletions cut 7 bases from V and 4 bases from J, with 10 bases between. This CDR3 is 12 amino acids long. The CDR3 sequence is CASMGRFTEAFF. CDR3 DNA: TGTGCCAGCATGGGCCGATTCACTGAAGCTTTCTTT.

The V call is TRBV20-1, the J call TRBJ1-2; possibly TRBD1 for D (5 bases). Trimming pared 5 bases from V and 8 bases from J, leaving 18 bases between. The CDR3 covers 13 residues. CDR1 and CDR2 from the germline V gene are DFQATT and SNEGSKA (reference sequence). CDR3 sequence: CSAAYRSPGGYTF. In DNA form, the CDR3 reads TGCAGTGCTGCTTACAGGAGCCCGGGGGGCTACACCTTC.

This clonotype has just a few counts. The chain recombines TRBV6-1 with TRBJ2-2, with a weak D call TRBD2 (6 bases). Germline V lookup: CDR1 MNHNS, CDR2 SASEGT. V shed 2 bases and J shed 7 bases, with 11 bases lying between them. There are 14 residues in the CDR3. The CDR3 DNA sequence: TGTGCCAGCAGTGAACGGCGGGACTTCGGGGAGCTGTTTTTT. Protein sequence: CASSERRDFGELFF.

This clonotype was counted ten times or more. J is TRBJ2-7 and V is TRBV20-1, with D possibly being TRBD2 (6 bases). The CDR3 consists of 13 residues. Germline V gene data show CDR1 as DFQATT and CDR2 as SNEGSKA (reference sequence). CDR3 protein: CSGSRLGPYEQYF. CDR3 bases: TGCAGCGGTAGCCGACTAGGACCCTACGAGCAGTACTTC.

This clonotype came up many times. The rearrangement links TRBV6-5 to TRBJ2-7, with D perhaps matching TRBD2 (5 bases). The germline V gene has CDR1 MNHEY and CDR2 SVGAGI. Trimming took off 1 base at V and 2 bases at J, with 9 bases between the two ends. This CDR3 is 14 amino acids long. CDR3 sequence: CASSYLGGAYEQYF. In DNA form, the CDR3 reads TGTGCCAGCAGTTACTTAGGAGGCGCCTACGAGCAGTACTTC.

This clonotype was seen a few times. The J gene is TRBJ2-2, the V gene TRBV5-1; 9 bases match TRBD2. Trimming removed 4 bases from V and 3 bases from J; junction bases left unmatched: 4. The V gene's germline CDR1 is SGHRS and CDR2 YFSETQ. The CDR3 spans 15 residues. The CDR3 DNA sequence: TGCGCCAGCAGCCTTAGCGGGAGCGACACCGGGGAGCTGTTTTTT. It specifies CASSLSGSDTGELFF.

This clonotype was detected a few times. CDR3: CSARDPRRVPNEQFF. The CDR3 DNA reads as TGCAGTGCTAGAGATCCTCGTAGGGTACCGAATGAGCAGTTCTTC. This chain links TRBV20-1 with TRBJ2-1; D is unresolved. V was shortened by 0 bases and J by 7 bases, with 16 bases between the two germline ends. CDR1 and CDR2 (germline): DFQATT, SNEGSKA (reference sequence). This CDR3 has 15 residues.

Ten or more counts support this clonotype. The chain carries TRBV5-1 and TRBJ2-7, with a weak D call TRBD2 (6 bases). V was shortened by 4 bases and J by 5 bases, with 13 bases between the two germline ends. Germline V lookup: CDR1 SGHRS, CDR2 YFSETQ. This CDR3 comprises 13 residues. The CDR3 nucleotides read TGCGCCAGCAGCGCAACGGGGGATCACGAGCAGTACTTC. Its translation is CASSATGDHEQYF. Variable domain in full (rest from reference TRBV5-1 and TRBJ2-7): KAGVTQTPRYLIKTRGQQVTLSCSPISGHRSVSWYQQTPGQGLQFLFEYFSETQRNKGNFPGRFSGRQFSNSRSEMNVSTLELGDSALYLCASSATGDHEQYFGPGTRLTVT.

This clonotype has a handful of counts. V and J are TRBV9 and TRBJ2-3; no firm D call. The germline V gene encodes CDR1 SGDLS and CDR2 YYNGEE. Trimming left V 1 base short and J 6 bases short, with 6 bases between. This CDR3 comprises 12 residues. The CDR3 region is CASSVTHDTQYF. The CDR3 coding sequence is TGTGCCAGCAGCGTAACACACGATACGCAGTATTTT.

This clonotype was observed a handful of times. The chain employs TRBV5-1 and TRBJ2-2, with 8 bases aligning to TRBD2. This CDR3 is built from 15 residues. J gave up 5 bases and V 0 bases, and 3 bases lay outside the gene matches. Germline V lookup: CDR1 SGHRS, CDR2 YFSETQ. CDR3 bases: TGCGCCAGCAGCTTGGCCGGGACTAGAACCGGGGAGCTGTTTTTT. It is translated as CASSLAGTRTGELFF.

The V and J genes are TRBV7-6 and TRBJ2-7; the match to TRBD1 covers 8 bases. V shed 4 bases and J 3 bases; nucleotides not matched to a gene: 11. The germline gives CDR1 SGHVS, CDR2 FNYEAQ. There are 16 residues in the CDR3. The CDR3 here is CASSSLTGASFYEQYF. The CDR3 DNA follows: TGTGCCAGCAGCTCCCTGACAGGGGCCTCATTCTACGAGCAGTACTTC.

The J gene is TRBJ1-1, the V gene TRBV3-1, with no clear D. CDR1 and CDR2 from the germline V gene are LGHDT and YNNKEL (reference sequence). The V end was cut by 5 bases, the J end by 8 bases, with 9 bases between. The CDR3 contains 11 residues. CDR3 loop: CASSLQFEAFF. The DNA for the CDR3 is TGTGCCAGCAGCTTACAGTTCGAAGCTTTCTTT.

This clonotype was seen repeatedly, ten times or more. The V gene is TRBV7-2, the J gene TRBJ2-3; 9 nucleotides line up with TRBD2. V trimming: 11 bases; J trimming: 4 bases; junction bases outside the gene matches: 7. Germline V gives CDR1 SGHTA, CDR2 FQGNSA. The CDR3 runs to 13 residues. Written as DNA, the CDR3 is TGTGCCTCGCGGGTAGCGGGGGCAGATACGCAGTATTTT. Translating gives CASRVAGADTQYF.